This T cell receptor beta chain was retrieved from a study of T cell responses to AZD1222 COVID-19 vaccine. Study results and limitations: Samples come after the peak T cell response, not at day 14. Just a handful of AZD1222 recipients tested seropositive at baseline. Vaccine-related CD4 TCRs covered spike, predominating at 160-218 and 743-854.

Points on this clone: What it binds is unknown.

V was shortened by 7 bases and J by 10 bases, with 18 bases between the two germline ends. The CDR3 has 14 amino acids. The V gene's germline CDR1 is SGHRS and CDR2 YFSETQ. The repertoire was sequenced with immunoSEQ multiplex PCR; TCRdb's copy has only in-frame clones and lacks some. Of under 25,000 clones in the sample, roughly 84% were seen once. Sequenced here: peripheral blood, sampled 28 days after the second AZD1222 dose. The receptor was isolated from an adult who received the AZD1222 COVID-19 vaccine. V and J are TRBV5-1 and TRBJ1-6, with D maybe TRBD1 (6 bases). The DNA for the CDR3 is TGCGCCAGCGGCGTGGGGGGCGCGGAGTCACCCCTCCACTTT. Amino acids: CASGVGGAESPLHF.